These T cell receptor beta chains were read from a single sample in a study of early T cells in non-severe SARS-CoV-2 infection. TCRdb itself ran the 5' RACE reads through MiXCR, one entry per CDR3 protein. The sample lists roughly 28,000 distinct CDR3 sequences; around 4.6% were seen once. The specimen was whole blood. The receptors stem from an adult who was a healthcare worker with PCR-confirmed SARS-CoV-2 infection or an uninfected control (not recorded which). Each CDR3 is given with its conserved first and last residue. Fields, in order: CDR3 DNA, CDR3 protein, J gene, D gene, V gene, clone size, CDR3 length. A D gene is named only where the DNA matches it firmly. The size of a clone is reported for some rows only, either as once, few or many, or as a class for expanded clones.

TGTGCCAGCAGCTTATTTTCGGGCCTGGCACACAATGAGCAGTTCTTC	CASSLFSGLAHNEQFF	TRBJ2-1	NA	TRBV7-9	many	16
TGTGCCAGCAGCTTAGCCGAAGCGGGAGGTGTGCGGGAGCAGTACTTC	CASSLAEAGGVREQYF	TRBJ2-7	TRBD2	TRBV7-8	many	16
TGTGCCAGCAGCACAGGCTCGGACGGATTATATAAAGGCTACACCTTC	CASSTGSDGLYKGYTF	TRBJ1-2	NA	TRBV7-2	many	16
TGTGCCAGCAGTTACGGGGTAGCAGCGAATCAGCCCCAGCATTTT	CASSYGVAANQPQHF	TRBJ1-5	NA	TRBV6-2/TRBV6-3	NA	15
TGTGCCAGCAGCCCTAGCGGGAGGGCCGGGGCAGATACGCAGTATTTT	CASSPSGRAGADTQYF	TRBJ2-3	TRBD2	TRBV7-9	many	16
TGTGCCAGCAGTAGCTCAGGAAATAACTATGGCTACACCTTC	CASSSSGNNYGYTF	TRBJ1-2	NA	TRBV2	many	14
TGTGCCAGTACCGCCGCGGCGGGAGGTTACAATGAGCAGTTCTTC	CASTAAAGGYNEQFF	TRBJ2-1	TRBD2	TRBV19	many	15
TGCAGCGTTTCCTTCCGGGGCAGGACCCAAGAGACCCAGTACTTC	CSVSFRGRTQETQYF	TRBJ2-5	NA	TRBV29-1	NA	15
TGTGCCAGCAGCTTAGGGCCCGGAGGCTCCAACGAGCAGTACTTC	CASSLGPGGSNEQYF	TRBJ2-7	NA	TRBV7-9	many	15
TGCAGCGTTCTCACCGGGGAGCTGTTTTTT	CSVLTGELFF	TRBJ2-2	NA	TRBV29-1	NA	10
TGTGCCAGCAGTTTCCGAGACAGGGGGACCGAGCAGTTCTTC	CASSFRDRGTEQFF	TRBJ2-1	TRBD1	TRBV12-3/TRBV12-4	NA	14
TGTGCCAGCAGTCCTCAGCGGGATCGGGGCAATGAGCAGTTCTTC	CASSPQRDRGNEQFF	TRBJ2-1	TRBD2	TRBV6-5	many	15
TGCAGCGTCAATTCAGCGTTCCGAGCAACAACAGATACGCAGTATTTT	CSVNSAFRATTDTQYF	TRBJ2-3	NA	TRBV29-1	medium-sized	16
TGTGCCAGCTCACCACCGGGGTCCGTCAGTCCAGGAAACACCATATATTTT	CASSPPGSVSPGNTIYF	TRBJ1-3	NA	TRBV18	many	17
TGTGCCAGCAGCTTTCAGGTTTTAACTGGGGCCAACGTCCTGACTTTC	CASSFQVLTGANVLTF	TRBJ2-6	NA	TRBV7-8	few	16
TGTGCCAGCAGTTTATCTGCAGATACGCAGTATTTT	CASSLSADTQYF	TRBJ2-3	NA	TRBV12-3/TRBV12-4	many	12
TGTGCCAGCAGCTTAGGTGGTAGCAGTAGCACAGATACGCAGTATTTT	CASSLGGSSSTDTQYF	TRBJ2-3	NA	TRBV7-2	many	16
TGTGCCAGCAGTTCCGAACAGAATCAGCCCCAGCATTTT	CASSSEQNQPQHF	TRBJ1-5	NA	TRBV2	many	13
TGCGCCAGCAGCCCCGGATACGAGCAGTACTTC	CASSPGYEQYF	TRBJ2-7	NA	TRBV5-1	many	11
TGTGCCATCAGTGAGTCGACAGCCCGAAGCACAGATACGCAGTATTTT	CAISESTARSTDTQYF	TRBJ2-3	NA	TRBV10-3	NA	16
TGTGCCAGCAGGCCAGGACTAGCGGCGGGGGAGCAGTACTTC	CASRPGLAAGEQYF	TRBJ2-7	TRBD2	TRBV12-3/TRBV12-4	many	14